Presented here are 25 T cell receptor beta chains from one specimen sequenced in a study of T-cell memory formation after mild COVID-19. TCRdb fed the 5' RACE reads into MiXCR, producing one record per CDR3 protein. This table has approximately 260,000 distinct CDR3 sequences, about 17% appearing once. The sequenced material came from PBMCs or a T cell subset sorted from them (not recorded which). The receptors were sampled from a man younger than 30 who had mild COVID-19 (a few samples of this study predate the infection). Cell type and time point are not known.

This clonotype was seen a few times. The genes are TRBV10-2 and TRBJ2-1; 8 nucleotides agree with TRBD1. Germline loops: CDR1 WSHSY, CDR2 SAAADI. V lost 3 bases to trimming and J lost 7 bases; unmatched junction nucleotides: 5. This CDR3 has 14 amino acids. This CDR3 reads CASSEGQGRNEQFF. CDR3 coding DNA: TGCGCCAGCAGTGAAGGACAGGGCCGGAATGAGCAGTTCTTC.

The chain carries TRBV2 and TRBJ2-7, with TRBD1 identical over 8 bases. Germline lookup yields CDR1 SNHLY and CDR2 FYNNEI. The CDR3 length is 14 residues. Unmatched junction bases numbered 9, after V lost 2 bases and J lost 9 bases. The DNA of the CDR3 is TGTGCCAGCAGTGAAATTTTGGACAGGGCTGCGCAGTACGTC. Its translation is CASSEILDRAAQYV.

This clonotype ranks as medium-sized. The chain recombines TRBV5-1 with TRBJ2-5, with D tentatively TRBD1 or TRBD2 (5 bases each). Germline CDR1 is SGHRS and CDR2 is YFSETQ. Trimming shortened V by 0 bases and J by 5 bases, and 17 bases separated the two germline ends. CDR3 length: 16 amino acids. The CDR3 DNA reads TGCGCCAGCAGCTTGGCGGACACCTCCTCGGGGGAGACCCAGTACTTC. Its protein product is CASSLADTSSGETQYF.

This clonotype has a count of ten or more. The chain uses TRBV6-2 or TRBV6-3 and TRBJ2-2; D remains ambiguous. From germline, CDR1 is MNHEY and CDR2 SVGEGT. The V end was cut by 8 bases, the J end by 1 base, with 2 bases between. The CDR3 sequence is 11 residues long. The CDR3 DNA sequence: TGTGCCAGCGGGAACACCGGGGAGCTGTTTTTT. Residues: CASGNTGELFF.

This clonotype appeared a few times. The chain employs TRBV28 and TRBJ2-3; D not certain. Per germline, CDR1 MDHEN and CDR2 SYDVKM. The CDR3 runs to 15 residues. V was pared by 2 bases and J by 5 bases, with 14 bases between. CDR3 in DNA: TGTGCCAGCAGTTTAAGCAACTTAGGAAAAGATACGCAGTATTTT. This encodes CASSLSNLGKDTQYF. The full variable domain, its missing parts supplied by reference TRBV28 and TRBJ2-3, is DVKVTQSSRYLVKRTGEKVFLECVQDMDHENMFWYRQDPGLGLRLIYFSYDVKMKEKGDIPEGYSVSREKKERFSLILESASTNQTSMYLCASSLSNLGKDTQYFGPGTRLTVL.

The CDR3 loop is CASSPPGARGDTQYF. DNA of the CDR3: TGTGCCAGCAGTCCTCCGGGGGCCAGGGGAGATACGCAGTATTTT. This sequence joins TRBV6-5 and TRBJ2-3; D possibly matches TRBD1 or TRBD2 (6 bases each). This CDR3 contains 15 residues. CDR1 and CDR2 from the germline V gene are MNHEY and SVGAGI. Trimming took off 5 bases at V and 5 bases at J, with 17 bases between the two ends.

The chain carries TRBV7-9 and TRBJ1-4; perhaps TRBD1 as D (6 bases). Trimming took off 5 bases at V and 8 bases at J, with 18 bases between the two ends. Germline assignment: CDR1 SEHNR and CDR2 FQNEAQ (reference sequence). The CDR3 sequence is 15 residues long. DNA for the CDR3: TGTGCCAGCAGCCCCTGGGACATAGGGAAGGAAAAACTGTTTTTT. This codes for CASSPWDIGKEKLFF.

The chain employs TRBV5-1 and TRBJ2-2; 10 bases map to TRBD2. CDR3 size: 15 residues. The germline V gene has CDR1 SGHRS and CDR2 YFSETQ. J was trimmed by 4 bases and V by 3 bases; bases with no gene match: 3. The CDR3 DNA is TGCGCCAGCAGCTACCTAGCGGGGGCCACCGGGGAGCTGTTTTTT. Its protein is CASSYLAGATGELFF.

The rearrangement uses TRBV4-3 and TRBJ1-2, with D perhaps TRBD1 (5 bases). V lost 1 base and J 5 bases, leaving 14 bases between the germline ends. CDR1 is LGHNA, CDR2 YSLEER, per germline. The CDR3 runs 15 residues. Here the CDR3 DNA reads TGCGCCAGCAGCCAAGCAGACGCAGGGCTTTATGGCTACACCTTC. Its protein product is CASSQADAGLYGYTF.

This clonotype was detected many times. The chain recombines TRBV2 with TRBJ2-7; D is undetermined. Between the trimmed V and J ends, which lost 5 bases and 7 bases, there was a span of 15 bases. Germline V gene lookup returns CDR1 SNHLY and CDR2 FYNNEI. This CDR3 has 13 residues. The CDR3 spells CASSLLPGGEQYV. CDR3 DNA sequence: TGTGCCAGCAGTCTCCTTCCAGGTGGTGAGCAGTACGTC.

The genes are TRBV7-2 and TRBJ2-7, with 10 bases that match TRBD2. This CDR3 is 16 amino acids long. In germline, CDR1 is SGHTA, CDR2 FQGNSA. V was pared by 5 bases and J by 0 bases, with 7 bases of the junction left unmatched. CDR3 residues: CASSGSSGGGSYEQYF. In DNA, the CDR3 is TGTGCCAGCAGCGGATCTAGCGGGGGTGGCTCCTACGAGCAGTACTTC.

This clonotype was detected a few times. The J gene is TRBJ1-2, the V gene TRBV5-1; 8 bases are shared with TRBD1. The CDR3 runs 15 residues. Per the germline V gene, CDR1 is SGHRS and CDR2 is YFSETQ. With V trimmed by 5 bases and J by 4 bases, 10 bases remained unmatched. The CDR3 loop is CASRVGPGGGYGYTF. CDR3 nucleotide sequence: TGCGCCAGCAGGGTCGGACCAGGGGGCGGCTATGGCTACACCTTC.

The table lists this clonotype with a few counts. This rearrangement joins TRBV6-1 to TRBJ2-3; unclear D gene. The germline CDR1 and CDR2 sequences are MNHNS and SASEGT. Deletions cut 8 bases from V and 1 base from J, with 10 bases between. This CDR3 spans 13 amino acids. This CDR3 reads CASGALRTDTQYF. The CDR3 DNA sequence: TGTGCCAGCGGTGCTCTCCGCACAGATACGCAGTATTTT.

The chain couples TRBV4-1 to TRBJ2-1; no clear D gene. Per germline, CDR1 MGHRA and CDR2 YSYEKL. The V gene lost 2 bases and the J gene lost 12 bases, with 14 bases spanning the gap. CDR3 length equals 13 residues. The chain's CDR3 is CASSQSLGLGQFF. The CDR3 coding sequence is TGCGCCAGCAGCCAATCCTTAGGGTTGGGGCAGTTCTTC.

This clonotype came up a few times. The rearrangement links TRBV7-2 to TRBJ2-6; no clear D gene. Germline loops: CDR1 SGHTA, CDR2 FQGNSA. The CDR3 has 17 amino acids. The germline V and J ends were trimmed by 2 bases and 0 bases, with 11 bases remaining between them. The CDR3 reads CASSLSRPGSGANVLTF. For the CDR3, the DNA is TGTGCCAGCAGCTTATCCAGACCCGGCTCTGGGGCCAACGTCCTGACTTTC.

The chain recombines TRBV7-9 with TRBJ1-2; TRBD1 aligns across 8 bases. The germline V gene encodes CDR1 SEHNR and CDR2 FQNEAQ (reference sequence). This CDR3 contains 15 residues. Trimming removed 5 bases from V and 0 bases from J; junction bases left unmatched: 5. The CDR3 reads CASSGQGSTNYGYTF. The DNA for the CDR3 is TGTGCCAGCAGCGGACAGGGATCTACTAACTATGGCTACACCTTC.

The genes are TRBV6-5 and TRBJ1-6; 8 bases agree with TRBD1. CDR1 MNHEY and CDR2 SVGAGI come from the germline V gene. V lost 11 bases and J lost 8; bases outside the gene matches: 14. This CDR3 comprises 15 residues. The CDR3 DNA reads TGTGCCGGCACCCTGACAGGGGCAGGGGATTCACCCCTCCACTTT. Protein product: CAGTLTGAGDSPLHF.

This clonotype showed up just a few times. This chain joins TRBV7-2 and TRBJ2-1; D remains ambiguous. The CDR3 loop spans 13 amino acids. The germline V gene encodes CDR1 SGHTA and CDR2 FQGNSA. V was shortened by 1 base and J by 5 bases, with 6 bases between the two germline ends. The CDR3 sequence: CASSLEVNNEQFF. The CDR3, as DNA: TGTGCCAGCAGCTTAGAGGTTAACAATGAGCAGTTCTTC.

This clonotype has a handful of counts. The chain joins TRBV12-3 or TRBV12-4 to TRBJ2-1, with 9 bases fitting TRBD1. With 6 bases clipped from V and 5 bases from J, the junction kept 5 bases outside the gene matches. The CDR3 consists of 14 residues. The CDR3 region has the DNA TGTGCCAGCAGCCCGACAGGGGGGAACAATGAGCAGTTCTTC. Amino acid sequence: CASSPTGGNNEQFF.

Note on this clonotype: A junction end diverges from the germline sequence, so it may reflect a read error. V is TRBV10-3 and J is TRBJ1-1; 10 bases fit TRBD1. CDR1 is ENHRY and CDR2 is SYGVKD in the germline V gene. The CDR3 runs 14 residues. CDR3 residues: CDISVGQGDTEAFF. CDR3 DNA sequence: TGTGACATCAGTGTAGGACAGGGGGACACTGAAGCTTTCTTT.

The V call is TRBV5-1, the J call TRBJ2-7, with TRBD1 matching over 10 bases. Germline loops: CDR1 SGHRS, CDR2 YFSETQ. The CDR3 extends over 15 amino acids. Losses at the gene ends were 3 bases for V and 2 bases for J; bases not matched to a gene: 5. CDR3 nucleotide sequence: TGCGCCAGCAGCTCGGGGGGGACAGGGGCCTACGAGCAGTACGTC. Translation gives CASSSGGTGAYEQYV.

J is TRBJ1-6 and V is TRBV23-1; D is uncertain. TRBV23-1 is treated as an ORF (open reading frame) with a function not yet certain. CDR3 size: 16 residues. Deletions cut 1 base from V and 8 bases from J, with 15 bases between. The CDR3 DNA follows: TGCGCCAGCAGTCAATTGGGCGGCCCCGGAGATTCACCCCTCCACTTT. It is translated as CASSQLGGPGDSPLHF.

The sample holds a few counts of this clonotype. CDR3 in DNA: TGTGCCAGCAGTGACCGAGGACGGTATGGCTACACCTTC. Its protein product is CASSDRGRYGYTF. This chain uses TRBV25-1 with TRBJ1-2; the D is unclear. CDR1 and CDR2 (germline): MGHDK, SYGVNS. V lost 3 bases, J lost 5 bases, and 10 bases lay in between. CDR3 size: 13 residues.

CDR3: CASSLRVGTSGGNEQFF. CDR3 in DNA: TGTGCCAGCAGCTTAAGGGTTGGGACTAGCGGGGGCAATGAGCAGTTCTTC. This chain uses TRBV7-3 with TRBJ2-1; 14 positions agree with TRBD2. CDR1 and CDR2 from the germline V gene are SGHTA and FQGTGA. The CDR3 is made up of 17 amino acids. V gave up 1 base and J gave up 6 bases; unmatched junction bases: 5. The full variable domain, its missing parts supplied by reference TRBV7-3 and TRBJ2-1, is GAGVSQTPSNKVTEKGKYVELRCDPISGHTALYWYRQSLGQGPEFLIYFQGTGAADDSGLPNDRFFAVRPEGSVSTLKIQRTERGDSAVYLCASSLRVGTSGGNEQFFGPGTRLTVL.

This clonotype was detected only a few times. This chain connects TRBV20-1 to TRBJ2-2; D might be TRBD2 (6 bases). V shed 3 bases and J shed 5 bases, with 16 bases lying between them. Germline assignment: CDR1 DFQATT and CDR2 SNEGSKA (reference sequence). This CDR3 has 15 amino acids. The CDR3 DNA is TGCAGTGCTAGGCGGGACCCAACCACAACCGGGGAGCTGTTTTTT. This sequence encodes CSARRDPTTTGELFF.